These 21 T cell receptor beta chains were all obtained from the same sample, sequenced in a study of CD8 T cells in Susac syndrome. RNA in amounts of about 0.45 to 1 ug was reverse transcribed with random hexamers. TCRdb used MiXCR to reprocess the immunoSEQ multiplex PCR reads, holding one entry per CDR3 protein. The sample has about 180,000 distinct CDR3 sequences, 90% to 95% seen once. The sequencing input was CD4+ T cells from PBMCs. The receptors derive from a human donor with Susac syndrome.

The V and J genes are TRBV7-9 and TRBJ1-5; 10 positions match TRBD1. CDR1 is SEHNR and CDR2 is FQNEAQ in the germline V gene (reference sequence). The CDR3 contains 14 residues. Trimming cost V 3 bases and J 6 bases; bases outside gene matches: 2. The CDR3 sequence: CASSFGTGVQPQHF. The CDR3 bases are TGTGCCAGCAGCTTCGGGACAGGGGTTCAGCCCCAGCATTTT. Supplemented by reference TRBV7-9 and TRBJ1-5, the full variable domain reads DTGVSQNPRHKITKRGQNVTFRCDPISEHNRLYWYRQTLGQGPEFLTYFQNEAQLEKSRLLSDRFSAERPKGSFSTLEIQRTEQGDSAMYLCASSFGTGVQPQHFGDGTRLSIL.

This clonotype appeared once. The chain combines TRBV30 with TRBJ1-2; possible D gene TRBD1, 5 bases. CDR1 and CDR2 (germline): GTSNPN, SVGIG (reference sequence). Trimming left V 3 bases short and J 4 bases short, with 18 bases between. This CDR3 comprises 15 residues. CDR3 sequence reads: CAWSPAGGDAYGYTF. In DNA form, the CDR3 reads TGTGCCTGGAGCCCCGCGGGGGGGGACGCCTATGGCTACACCTTC.

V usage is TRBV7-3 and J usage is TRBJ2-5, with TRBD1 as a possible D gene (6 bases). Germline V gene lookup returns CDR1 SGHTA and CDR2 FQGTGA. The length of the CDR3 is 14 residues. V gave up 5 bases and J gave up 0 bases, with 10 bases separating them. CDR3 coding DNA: TGTGCCAGCAGCCTTGACAGGAACCAAGAGACCCAGTACTTC. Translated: CASSLDRNQETQYF.

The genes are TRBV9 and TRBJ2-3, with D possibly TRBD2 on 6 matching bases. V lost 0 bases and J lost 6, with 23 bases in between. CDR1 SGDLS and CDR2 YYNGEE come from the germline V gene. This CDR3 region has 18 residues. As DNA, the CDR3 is TGTGCCAGCAGCGTAGCTACGGGGGTATCCCTTTGGTCCGATACGCAGTATTTT. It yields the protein CASSVATGVSLWSDTQYF.

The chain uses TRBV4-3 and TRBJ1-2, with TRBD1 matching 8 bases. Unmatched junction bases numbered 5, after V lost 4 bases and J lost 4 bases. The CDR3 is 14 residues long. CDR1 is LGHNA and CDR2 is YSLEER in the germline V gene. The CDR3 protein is CASSPDRGPYGYTF. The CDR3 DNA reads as TGCGCCAGCAGCCCCGACAGGGGCCCCTATGGCTACACCTTC.

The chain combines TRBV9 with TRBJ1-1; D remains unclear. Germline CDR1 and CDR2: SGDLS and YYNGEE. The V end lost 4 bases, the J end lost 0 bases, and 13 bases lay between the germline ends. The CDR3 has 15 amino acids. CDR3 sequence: CASSPPPTMNTEAFF. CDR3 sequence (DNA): TGTGCCAGCAGCCCCCCTCCGACGATGAACACTGAAGCTTTCTTT. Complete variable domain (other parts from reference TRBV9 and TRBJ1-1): DSGVTQTPKHLITATGQRVTLRCSPRSGDLSVYWYQQSLDQGLQFLIQYYNGEERAKGNILERFSAQQFPDLHSELNLSSLELGDSALYFCASSPPPTMNTEAFFGQGTRLTVV.

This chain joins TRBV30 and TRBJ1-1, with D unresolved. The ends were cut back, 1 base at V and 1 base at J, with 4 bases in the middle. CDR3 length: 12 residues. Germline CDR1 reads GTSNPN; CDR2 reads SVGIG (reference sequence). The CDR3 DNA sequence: TGTGCCTGGAGTGAGGGGAACACTGAAGCTTTCTTT. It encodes CAWSEGNTEAFF.

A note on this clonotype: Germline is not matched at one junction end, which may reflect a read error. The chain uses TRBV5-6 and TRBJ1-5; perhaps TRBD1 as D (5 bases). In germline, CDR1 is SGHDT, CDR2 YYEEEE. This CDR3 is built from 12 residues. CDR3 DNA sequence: TGTGCCAGCAGCTTTTCGGGGGAAGCTGGTGTTTTT. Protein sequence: CASSFSGEAGVF.

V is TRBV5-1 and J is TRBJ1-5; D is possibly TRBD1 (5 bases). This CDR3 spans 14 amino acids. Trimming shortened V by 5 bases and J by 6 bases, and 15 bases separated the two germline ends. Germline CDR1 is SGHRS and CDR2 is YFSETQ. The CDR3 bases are TGCGCCAGCAGATTCAGGGAGGAGAGTCAGCCCCAGCATTTT. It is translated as CASRFREESQPQHF.

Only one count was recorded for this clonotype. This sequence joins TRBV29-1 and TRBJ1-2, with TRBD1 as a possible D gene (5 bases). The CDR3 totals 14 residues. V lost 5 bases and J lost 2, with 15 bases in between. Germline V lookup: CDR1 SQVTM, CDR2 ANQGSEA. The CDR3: CSVFPTAPNYGYTF. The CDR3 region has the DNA TGCAGCGTTTTCCCGACAGCCCCGAACTATGGCTACACCTTC.

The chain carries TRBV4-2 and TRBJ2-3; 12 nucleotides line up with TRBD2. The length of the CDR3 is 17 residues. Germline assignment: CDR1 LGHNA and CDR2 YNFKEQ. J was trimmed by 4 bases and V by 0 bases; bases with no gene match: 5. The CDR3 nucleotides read TGTGCCAGCAGCCAAGACACTAGCGGGGGGCAGGCAGATACGCAGTATTTT. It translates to CASSQDTSGGQADTQYF.

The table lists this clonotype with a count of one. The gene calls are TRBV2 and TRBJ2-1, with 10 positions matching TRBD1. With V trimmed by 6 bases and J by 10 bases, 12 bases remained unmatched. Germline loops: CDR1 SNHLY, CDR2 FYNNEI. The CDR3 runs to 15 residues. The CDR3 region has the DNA TGTGCCAGCAGCCTCCGGGACAGGGGAGGAGGGGAGCAGTTCTTC. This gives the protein CASSLRDRGGGEQFF.

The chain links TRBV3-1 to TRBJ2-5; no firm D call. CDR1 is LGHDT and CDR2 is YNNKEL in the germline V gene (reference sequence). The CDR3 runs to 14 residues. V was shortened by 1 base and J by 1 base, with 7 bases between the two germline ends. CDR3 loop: CASSQGELQETQYF. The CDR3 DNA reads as TGTGCCAGCAGCCAAGGTGAACTCCAAGAGACCCAGTACTTC.

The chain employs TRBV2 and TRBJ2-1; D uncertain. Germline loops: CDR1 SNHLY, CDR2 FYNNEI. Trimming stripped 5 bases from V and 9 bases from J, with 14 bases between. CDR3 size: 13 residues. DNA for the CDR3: TGTGCCAGCAGTATTAATAGTGTGGGTGAGCAGTTCTTC. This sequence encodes CASSINSVGEQFF.

The DNA of the CDR3 is TGTGCCAGCACCGACAGGGCTTATAGCAATCAGCCCCAGCATTTT. Its protein is CASTDRAYSNQPQHF. The chain has TRBV6-2 or TRBV6-3 and TRBJ1-5; 7 bases are a match to TRBD1. Trimming at V came to 7 bases and at J to 0 bases, leaving 6 bases not matched to a gene. This CDR3 contains 15 residues. Germline CDR1 and CDR2: MNHEY and SVGEGT.

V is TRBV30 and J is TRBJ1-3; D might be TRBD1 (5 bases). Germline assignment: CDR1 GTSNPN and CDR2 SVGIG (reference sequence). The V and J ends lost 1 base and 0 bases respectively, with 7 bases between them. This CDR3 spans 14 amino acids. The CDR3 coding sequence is TGTGCCTGGAGTGAAGGGGTCTCTGGAAACACCATATATTTT. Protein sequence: CAWSEGVSGNTIYF.

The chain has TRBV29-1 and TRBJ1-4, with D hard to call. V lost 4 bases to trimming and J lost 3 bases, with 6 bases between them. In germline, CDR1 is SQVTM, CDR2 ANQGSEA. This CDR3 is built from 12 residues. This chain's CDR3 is CSVVDANEKLFF. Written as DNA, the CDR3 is TGCAGCGTTGTAGATGCTAATGAAAAACTGTTTTTT.

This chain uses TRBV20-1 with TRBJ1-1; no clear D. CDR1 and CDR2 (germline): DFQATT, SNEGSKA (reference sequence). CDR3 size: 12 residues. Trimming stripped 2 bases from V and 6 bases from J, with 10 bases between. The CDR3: CSARRESSEAFF. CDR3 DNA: TGCAGTGCTAGAAGGGAGAGCTCTGAAGCTTTCTTT.

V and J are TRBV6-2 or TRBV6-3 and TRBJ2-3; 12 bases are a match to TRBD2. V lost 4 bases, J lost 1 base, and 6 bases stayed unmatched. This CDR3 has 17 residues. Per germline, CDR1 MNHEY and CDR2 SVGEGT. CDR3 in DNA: TGTGCCAGCAGTTGGCTAGCGGGGGGGCGACGCACAGATACGCAGTATTTT. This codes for CASSWLAGGRRTDTQYF.

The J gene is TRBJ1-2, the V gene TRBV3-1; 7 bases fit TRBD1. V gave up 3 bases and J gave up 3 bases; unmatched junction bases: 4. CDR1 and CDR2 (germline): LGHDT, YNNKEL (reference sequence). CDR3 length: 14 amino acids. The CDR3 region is CASSHEQGHYGYTF. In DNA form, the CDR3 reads TGTGCCAGCAGCCACGAACAGGGGCACTATGGCTACACCTTC.

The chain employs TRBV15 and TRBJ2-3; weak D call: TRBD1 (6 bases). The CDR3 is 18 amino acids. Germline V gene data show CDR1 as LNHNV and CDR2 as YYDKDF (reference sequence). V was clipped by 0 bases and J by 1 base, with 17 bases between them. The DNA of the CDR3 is TGTGCCACCAGCAGAGATCCTCTTGGGACACCGGGCACAGATACGCAGTATTTT. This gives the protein CATSRDPLGTPGTDTQYF.